This T cell receptor (beta chain) was recorded in a study of shared clonotypes between healthy human individuals. General study findings and limits: Having only a few donors restricted how much genetic and exposure-history diversity was captured.

A remark on this clone: The antigen remains undetermined.

Division of CD4+ cells produced a CD45RA+ naive subset and a CD45RA-negative memory subset. Profiling relied on immunoSEQ multiplex PCR, and the TCRdb table lists in-frame clones only, not all of them. Of about 1.4 million clones listed, roughly 96% are singletons. The material sequenced was naive CD4+ T cells sorted from blood. Stated subset: CD45RA+ positively selected. The sequence derives from a man aged 30 to 39 in good health.

In DNA form, the CDR3 reads TGCAGCGTTGATCGGGCAGGCATGATCTATGGCTACACCTTC. Translating it yields CSVDRAGMIYGYTF. The chain carries TRBV29-1 and TRBJ1-2; D is unclear. The germline CDR1 and CDR2 sequences are SQVTM and ANQGSEA. V lost 3 bases and J 4 bases, leaving 15 bases between the germline ends. This CDR3 comprises 14 residues.